This T cell receptor beta chain was recovered during a study of cytomegalovirus exposure and HLA in healthy donors. Findings and caveats of the study: Subsequent analysis showed first-cohort TCR clusters tending to co-occur in 120 validation repertoires. Altogether, 164 TCR beta chains were recorded as cytomegalovirus-associated. A few chains linked to CMV were shown in vitro to be specific for CMV antigens.

V trimming: 0 bases; J trimming: 1 base; junction bases outside the gene matches: 10. This CDR3 spans 19 amino acids. Germline-derived CDR1 and CDR2 are SGHRS and YFSETQ. Remarks on this clone: Its antigen is unknown.

Donors came from a validation cohort of 90 to 150 subjects, distinct from the first 666-subject cohort. Repertoires were generated with immunoSEQ multiplex PCR, while TCRdb's copy carries only in-frame clones and drops some. This table holds some 80,000 clones, roughly 96% found once. The source is a woman aged 18-29 years in good health and CMV-seronegative. This rearrangement joins TRBV5-1 to TRBJ1-1; 12 bases line up with TRBD1. The material sequenced was PBMCs. The CDR3 DNA is TGCGCCAGCAGCTTGGATAATCCCGGGACAGGGGGCCAGAACACTGAAGCTTTCTTT. This codes for CASSLDNPGTGGQNTEAFF.